A single sample gave rise to the 14 T cell receptor beta chains below, sequenced in a study of blood T cell repertoires in COVID-19. Produced via immunoSEQ multiplex PCR; TCRdb's table is partial and in-frame only. The profile shows tens of thousands of clones, around 86% of them singletons. Sequenced material: peripheral blood. These receptors came from a man between 45 and 60 years old with active or convalescent COVID-19.

The CDR3 nucleotides read TGCGCCAGCAGTGAGAGTCGGACAGGGGGATTGAATGAGCAGTTCTTC. It codes for CASSESRTGGLNEQFF. This sequence joins TRBV10-1 and TRBJ2-1; 10 nucleotides align to TRBD1. V shed 2 bases and J 7 bases; nucleotides not matched to a gene: 8. Germline CDR1 reads WNHNN; CDR2 reads SYGVQD (reference sequence). CDR3 length equals 16 residues.

This rearrangement joins TRBV5-1 to TRBJ2-7, with 8 bases fitting TRBD1. CDR1 is SGHRS, CDR2 YFSETQ, per germline. The CDR3 length is 16 residues. The V and J ends lost 2 bases and 2 bases, in that order; junction bases with no gene match: 9. This CDR3 reads CASSLSIQGQAYEQYF. The CDR3 DNA follows: TGCGCCAGCAGCTTAAGTATTCAGGGACAGGCCTACGAGCAGTACTTC.

Of note for this clone: One junction end disagrees with the germline gene, perhaps due to a read error. The V call is TRBV12-3 or TRBV12-4, the J call TRBJ2-7; D is perhaps TRBD2 (5 bases). This CDR3 spans 13 amino acids. The CDR3 loop reads CASSLERWTPIVF. As DNA, the CDR3 is TGTGCCAGCAGTTTGGAGCGGTGGACCCCCATCGTCTTC.

The chain couples TRBV5-5 to TRBJ1-5, with TRBD1 as a possible D gene (6 bases). The CDR3 loop spans 16 amino acids. Looked up from germline, CDR1 is SGHKS and CDR2 is YYEKEE (reference sequence). With 4 bases removed from V and 0 bases from J, the gap between germline ends came to 14 bases. The CDR3 DNA reads TGTGCCAGCAGCACTGGGACACGTTATAGCAATCAGCCCCAGCATTTT. Its protein product is CASSTGTRYSNQPQHF.

V is TRBV3-1 (or the pseudogene TRBV3-2) and J is TRBJ1-2; D possibly corresponds to TRBD1 (6 bases). Trimming took 4 bases from V and 10 from J, leaving 10 bases between them. This CDR3 contains 11 residues. Germline V lookup: CDR1 LGHDT, CDR2 YNNKEL (reference sequence). The CDR3 reads CASSRGQFYTF. CDR3 DNA sequence: TGTGCCAGCAGCCGGGGACAATTCTACACCTTC.

The V call is TRBV5-1, the J call TRBJ1-4; the D gene is possibly TRBD1 (6 bases). Trimming stripped 0 bases from V and 8 bases from J, with 14 bases between. This CDR3 contains 15 residues. Per germline, CDR1 SGHRS and CDR2 YFSETQ. The CDR3 here is CASSLDGVGGEKLFF. DNA for the CDR3: TGCGCCAGCAGCTTGGATGGGGTAGGGGGAGAAAAACTGTTTTTT.

This clone was seen only a few times. The chain combines TRBV19 with TRBJ1-2, with a tentative D call TRBD1 (5 bases). The V and J ends lost 1 base and 6 bases respectively, with 12 bases between them. The germline gives CDR1 LNHDA, CDR2 SQIVND (reference sequence). This CDR3 has 14 amino acids. CDR3 region: CASSIGQGGHGYTF. As DNA, the CDR3 is TGTGCCAGTAGTATAGGCCAGGGCGGACATGGCTACACCTTC. Using reference TRBV19 and TRBJ1-2 for the parts outside the CDR3, the full variable domain is DGGITQSPKYLFRKEGQNVTLSCEQNLNHDAMYWYRQDPGQGLRLIYYSQIVNDFQKGDIAEGYSVSREKKESFPLTVTSAQKNPTAFYLCASSIGQGGHGYTFGSGTRLTVV.

The chain's CDR3 is CAIRGGQTSSYEQYF. CDR3 coding DNA: TGTGCCATCAGGGGGGGACAGACAAGCTCCTACGAGCAGTACTTC. V usage is TRBV10-3 and J usage is TRBJ2-7; a weak D match, TRBD1 (7 bases). Trimming shortened V by 6 bases and J by 0 bases, and 15 bases separated the two germline ends. Germline V gene lookup returns CDR1 ENHRY and CDR2 SYGVKD. CDR3 length equals 15 residues.

The chain combines TRBV7-2 with TRBJ2-1; TRBD1 is a possible D gene (6 bases). With 1 base removed from V and 3 bases from J, the gap between germline ends came to 10 bases. This CDR3 spans 15 amino acids. In germline, CDR1 is SGHTA, CDR2 FQGNSA. As DNA, the CDR3 is TGTGCCAGCAGCTTAGTCGGACAGAGCTACAATGAGCAGTTCTTC. Translated: CASSLVGQSYNEQFF.

The chain carries TRBV6-2 or TRBV6-3 and TRBJ2-7; 9 positions agree with TRBD1. This CDR3 has 15 residues. J gave up 0 bases and V 4 bases, and 4 bases lay outside the gene matches. Germline V CDR1 and CDR2: MNHEY, SVGEGT. CDR3 residues: CASSLTGQGSYEQYF. The CDR3 DNA reads as TGTGCCAGCAGTTTGACGGGACAGGGCTCCTACGAGCAGTACTTC.

V and J are TRBV6-5 and TRBJ2-5; 10 bases line up with TRBD1. The CDR3 sequence is 16 residues long. J lost 5 bases, V lost 4 bases, and 10 bases had no gene match. Germline-derived CDR1 and CDR2 are MNHEY and SVGAGI. This CDR3 is CASSFGTGELSETQYF. For the CDR3, the DNA is TGTGCCAGCAGTTTTGGGACAGGGGAGCTTAGTGAGACCCAGTACTTC.

This clone was seen only once. The chain carries TRBV3-1 (or the pseudogene TRBV3-2) and TRBJ2-5; D uncertain. Germline V gives CDR1 LGHDT, CDR2 YNNKEL (reference sequence). Trimming stripped 6 bases from V and 0 bases from J, with 17 bases between. This CDR3 spans 16 amino acids. CDR3 DNA sequence: TGTGCCAGCAGACACCAAAGAGGCAAGTACCAAGAGACCCAGTACTTC. As protein: CASRHQRGKYQETQYF.

The gene calls are TRBV9 and TRBJ1-2; 8 nucleotides agree with TRBD1. The CDR3 length is 14 residues. The V gene end was trimmed by 4 bases and the J gene end by 4 bases; junction bases not matched to a gene: 6. Germline CDR1 SGDLS, CDR2 YYNGEE. CDR3 in amino acids: CASSSRDRTYGYTF. The CDR3 DNA follows: TGTGCCAGCAGCTCCCGGGACAGGACCTATGGCTACACCTTC. The complete variable domain, with remaining parts taken from reference TRBV9 and TRBJ1-2, reads DSGVTQTPKHLITATGQRVTLRCSPRSGDLSVYWYQQSLDQGLQFLIQYYNGEERAKGNILERFSAQQFPDLHSELNLSSLELGDSALYFCASSSRDRTYGYTFGSGTRLTVV.

The chain couples TRBV3-1 (or the pseudogene TRBV3-2) to TRBJ2-7; possibly TRBD2 for D (5 bases). Per the germline V gene, CDR1 is LGHDT and CDR2 is YNNKEL (reference sequence). The CDR3 runs 15 residues. Deletions cut 4 bases from V and 2 bases from J, with 15 bases between. For the CDR3, the DNA is TGTGCCAGCAGCCTTAGTCCCCTAGCCGCCTACGAGCAGTACTTC. Its protein product is CASSLSPLAAYEQYF.